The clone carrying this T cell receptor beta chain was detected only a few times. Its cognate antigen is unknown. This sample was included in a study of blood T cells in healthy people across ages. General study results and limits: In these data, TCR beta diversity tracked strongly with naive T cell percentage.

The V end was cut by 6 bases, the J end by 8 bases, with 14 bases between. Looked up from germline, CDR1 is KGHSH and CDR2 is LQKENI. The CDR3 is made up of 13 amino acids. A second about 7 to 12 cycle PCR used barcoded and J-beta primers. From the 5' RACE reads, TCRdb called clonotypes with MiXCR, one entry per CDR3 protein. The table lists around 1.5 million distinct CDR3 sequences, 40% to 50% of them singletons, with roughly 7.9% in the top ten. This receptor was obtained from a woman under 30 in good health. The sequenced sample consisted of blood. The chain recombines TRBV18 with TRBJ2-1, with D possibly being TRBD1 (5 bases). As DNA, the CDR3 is TGTGCCAGCTCCGAAGGGGAATCGGATGAGCAGTTCTTC. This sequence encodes CASSEGESDEQFF.